This TCR beta chain was found in a study of T cell responses to AZD1222 COVID-19 vaccine. Study-level results: The span of vaccine-associated CD4 TCRs extended across spike, with dominance at 160-218 and 743-854. In the spike-specific TCR repertoire, nearly half reportedly target unmutated variant regions. Clonal diversity may have been underestimated in mostly white British donors. Repertoire sampling occurred only after the peak T cell response.

On this clone: The antigen is not known.

V lost 2 bases and J lost 4, with 11 bases in between. The CDR3 has 14 residues. CDR1 is SGHTA, CDR2 FQGNSA, per germline. Profiling relied on immunoSEQ multiplex PCR, and the TCRdb table lists in-frame clones only, not all of them. The sample lists under 70,000 clones; 65% to 80% were seen once. This sequence originates from an adult in good health. This chain links TRBV7-2 with TRBJ1-1; D unresolved. Sample: peripheral blood, taken on day 0 of AZD1222 vaccination. The chain's CDR3 is CASSLLGVGTEAFF. CDR3 nucleotide sequence: TGTGCCAGCAGCTTACTTGGTGTGGGCACTGAAGCTTTCTTT.